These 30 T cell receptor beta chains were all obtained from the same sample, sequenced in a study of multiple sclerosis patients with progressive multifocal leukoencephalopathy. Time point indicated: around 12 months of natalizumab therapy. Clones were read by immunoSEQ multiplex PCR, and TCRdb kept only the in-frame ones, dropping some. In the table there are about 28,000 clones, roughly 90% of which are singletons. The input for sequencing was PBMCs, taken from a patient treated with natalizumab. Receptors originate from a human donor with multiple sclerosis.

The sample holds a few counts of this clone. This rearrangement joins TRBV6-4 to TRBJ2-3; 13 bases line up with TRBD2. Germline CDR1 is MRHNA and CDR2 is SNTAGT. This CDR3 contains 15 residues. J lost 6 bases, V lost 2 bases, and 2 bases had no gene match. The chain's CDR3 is CASSDTSGGADTQYF. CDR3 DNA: TGTGCCAGCAGTGACACTAGCGGGGGGGCCGATACGCAGTATTTT.

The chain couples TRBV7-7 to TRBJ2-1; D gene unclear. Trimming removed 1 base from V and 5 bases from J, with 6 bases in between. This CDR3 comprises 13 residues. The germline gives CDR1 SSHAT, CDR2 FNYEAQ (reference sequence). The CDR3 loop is CASSLDWDNEQFF. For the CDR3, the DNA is TGTGCCAGCAGCTTAGACTGGGACAATGAGCAGTTCTTC.

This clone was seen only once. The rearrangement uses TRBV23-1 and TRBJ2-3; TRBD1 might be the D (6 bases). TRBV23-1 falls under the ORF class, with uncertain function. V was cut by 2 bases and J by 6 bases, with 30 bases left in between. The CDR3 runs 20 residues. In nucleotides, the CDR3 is TGCGCCAGCAGTCAAGACCAAGCATTTCCGGGACACGGATACGCGGATACGCAGTATTTT. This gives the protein CASSQDQAFPGHGYADTQYF.

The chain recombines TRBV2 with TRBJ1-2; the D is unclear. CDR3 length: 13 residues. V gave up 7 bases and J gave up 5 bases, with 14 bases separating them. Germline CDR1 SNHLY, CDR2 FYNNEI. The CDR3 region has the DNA TGTGCCAGCACTGACGGAGACATTTATGGCTACACCTTC. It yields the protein CASTDGDIYGYTF.

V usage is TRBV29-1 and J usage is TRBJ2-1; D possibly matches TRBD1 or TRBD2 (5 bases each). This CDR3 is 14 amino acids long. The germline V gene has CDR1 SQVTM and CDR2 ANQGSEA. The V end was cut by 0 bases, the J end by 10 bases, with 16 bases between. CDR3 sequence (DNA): TGCAGCGTTGAAGATCTTCTTGGGGGATCCGAGCAGTTCTTC. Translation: CSVEDLLGGSEQFF.

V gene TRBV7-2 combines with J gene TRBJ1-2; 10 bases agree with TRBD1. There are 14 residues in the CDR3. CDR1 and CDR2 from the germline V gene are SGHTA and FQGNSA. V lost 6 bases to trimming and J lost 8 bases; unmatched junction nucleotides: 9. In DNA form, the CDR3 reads TGTGCCAGCAGTTCCAGACAGGGGGCAAAAGGCTACACCTTC. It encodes CASSSRQGAKGYTF.

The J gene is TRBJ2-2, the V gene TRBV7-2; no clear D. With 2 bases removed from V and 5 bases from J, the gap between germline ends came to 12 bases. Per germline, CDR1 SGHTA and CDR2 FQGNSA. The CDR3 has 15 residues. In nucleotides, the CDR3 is TGTGCCAGCAGCTTACGGTGGGAAGGGACCGGGGAGCTGTTTTTT. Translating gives CASSLRWEGTGELFF.

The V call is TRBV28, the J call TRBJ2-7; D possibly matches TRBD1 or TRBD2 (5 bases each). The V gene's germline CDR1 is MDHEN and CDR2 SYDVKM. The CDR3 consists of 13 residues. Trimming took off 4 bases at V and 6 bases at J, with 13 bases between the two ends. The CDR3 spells CASSSGHGREQYF. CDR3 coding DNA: TGTGCCAGCAGTTCGGGGCACGGACGCGAGCAGTACTTC. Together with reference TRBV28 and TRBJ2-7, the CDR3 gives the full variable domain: DVKVTQSSRYLVKRTGEKVFLECVQDMDHENMFWYRQDPGLGLRLIYFSYDVKMKEKGDIPEGYSVSREKKERFSLILESASTNQTSMYLCASSSGHGREQYFGPGTRLTVT.

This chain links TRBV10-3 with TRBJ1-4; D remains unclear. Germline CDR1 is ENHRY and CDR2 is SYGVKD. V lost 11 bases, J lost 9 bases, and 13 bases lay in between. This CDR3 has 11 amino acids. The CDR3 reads CAGRYGKKLFF. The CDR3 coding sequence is TGTGCCGGACGGTATGGAAAAAAACTGTTTTTT.

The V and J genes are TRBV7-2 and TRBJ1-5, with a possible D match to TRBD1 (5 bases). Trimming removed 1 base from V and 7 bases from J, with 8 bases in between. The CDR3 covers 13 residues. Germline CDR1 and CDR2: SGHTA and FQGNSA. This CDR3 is CASSLGGGQPQHF. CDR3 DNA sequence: TGTGCCAGCAGCTTAGGTGGGGGGCAGCCCCAGCATTTT.

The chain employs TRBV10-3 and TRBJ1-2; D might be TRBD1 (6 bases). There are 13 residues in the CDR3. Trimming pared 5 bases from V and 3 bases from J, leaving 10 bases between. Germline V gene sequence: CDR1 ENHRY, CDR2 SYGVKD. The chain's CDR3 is CAISTGPDYGYTF. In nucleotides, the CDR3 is TGTGCCATCAGTACAGGGCCGGACTATGGCTACACCTTC.

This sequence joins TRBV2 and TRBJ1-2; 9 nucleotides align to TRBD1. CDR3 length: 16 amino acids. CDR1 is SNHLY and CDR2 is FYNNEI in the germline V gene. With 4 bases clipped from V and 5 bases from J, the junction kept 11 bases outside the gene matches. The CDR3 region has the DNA TGTGCCAGCAGTGCCGAGGGACAGGGACTACTGTATGGCTACACCTTC. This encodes CASSAEGQGLLYGYTF.

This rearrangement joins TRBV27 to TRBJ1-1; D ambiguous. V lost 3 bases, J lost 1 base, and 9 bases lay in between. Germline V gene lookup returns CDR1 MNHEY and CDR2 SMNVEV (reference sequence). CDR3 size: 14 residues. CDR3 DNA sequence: TGTGCCAGCAGTTTTCGGGCGGAGAACACTGAAGCTTTCTTT. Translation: CASSFRAENTEAFF.

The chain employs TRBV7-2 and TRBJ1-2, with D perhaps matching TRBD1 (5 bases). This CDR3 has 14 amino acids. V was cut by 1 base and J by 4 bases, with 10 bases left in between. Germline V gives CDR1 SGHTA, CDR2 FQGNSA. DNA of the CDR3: TGTGCCAGCAGCTTAGGGCAGGGTGGCTATGGCTACACCTTC. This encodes CASSLGQGGYGYTF. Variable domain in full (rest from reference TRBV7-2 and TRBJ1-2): GAGVSQSPSNKVTEKGKDVELRCDPISGHTALYWYRQSLGQGLEFLIYFQGNSAPDKSGLPSDRFSAERTGGSVSTLTIQRTQQEDSAVYLCASSLGQGGYGYTFGSGTRLTVV.

The DNA for the CDR3 is TGTGCCACCAGCAGAACGGACAGGGGAGGCTACGAGCAGTACTTC. This translates into CATSRTDRGGYEQYF. The rearrangement joins TRBV15 to TRBJ2-7; 9 bases match TRBD1. V gave up 2 bases and J gave up 3 bases; unmatched junction bases: 5. The germline V gene has CDR1 LNHNV and CDR2 YYDKDF (reference sequence). There are 15 residues in the CDR3.

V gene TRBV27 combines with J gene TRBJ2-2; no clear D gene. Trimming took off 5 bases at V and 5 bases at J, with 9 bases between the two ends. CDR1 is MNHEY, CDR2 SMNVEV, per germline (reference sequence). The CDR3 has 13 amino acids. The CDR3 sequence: CASSPLETGELFF. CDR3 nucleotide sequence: TGTGCCAGCAGTCCCCTAGAGACCGGGGAGCTGTTTTTT.

This CDR3 is CASKTGGETQYF. The CDR3 DNA reads TGCGCCAGCAAAACAGGGGGAGAGACCCAGTACTTC. The J gene is TRBJ2-5, the V gene TRBV5-1; 8 nucleotides line up with TRBD1. After removal of 6 bases from V and 4 bases from J, the junction contained 2 bases not matched to a gene. The CDR3 runs to 12 residues. Germline values: CDR1 SGHRS, CDR2 YFSETQ. The full variable domain, completed using reference TRBV5-1 and TRBJ2-5, is KAGVTQTPRYLIKTRGQQVTLSCSPISGHRSVSWYQQTPGQGLQFLFEYFSETQRNKGNFPGRFSGRQFSNSRSEMNVSTLELGDSALYLCASKTGGETQYFGPGTRLLVL.

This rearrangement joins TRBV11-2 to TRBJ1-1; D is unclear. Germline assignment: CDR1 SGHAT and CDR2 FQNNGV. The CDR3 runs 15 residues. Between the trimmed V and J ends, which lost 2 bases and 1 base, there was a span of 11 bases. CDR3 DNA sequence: TGTGCCAGCAGCTTACGGCTGGGTTGGAACACTGAAGCTTTCTTT. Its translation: CASSLRLGWNTEAFF.

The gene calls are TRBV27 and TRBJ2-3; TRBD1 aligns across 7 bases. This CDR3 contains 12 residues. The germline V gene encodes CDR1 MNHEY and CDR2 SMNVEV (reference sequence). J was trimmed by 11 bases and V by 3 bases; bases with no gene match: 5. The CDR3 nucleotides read TGTGCCAGCAGTTTGCCCAGGGGGTTGCAGTATTTT. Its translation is CASSLPRGLQYF.

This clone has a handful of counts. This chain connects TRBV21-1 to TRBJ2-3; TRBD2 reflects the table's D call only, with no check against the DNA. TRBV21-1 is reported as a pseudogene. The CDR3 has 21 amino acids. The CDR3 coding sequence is TGTGCCAGCAGCAAAGGGCCACGTCATAGTAAGCGGGGTCACCGCACAGATACGCAGTATTTT. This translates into CASSKGPRHSKRGHRTDTQYF.

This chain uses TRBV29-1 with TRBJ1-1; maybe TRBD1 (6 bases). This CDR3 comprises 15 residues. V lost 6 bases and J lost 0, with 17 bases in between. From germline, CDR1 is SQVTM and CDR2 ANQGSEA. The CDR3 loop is CSVKGGGELNTEAFF. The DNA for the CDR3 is TGCAGCGTGAAAGGGGGAGGGGAGTTGAACACTGAAGCTTTCTTT. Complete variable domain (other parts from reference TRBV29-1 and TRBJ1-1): SAVISQKPSRDICQRGTSLTIQCQVDSQVTMMFWYRQQPGQSLTLIATANQGSEATYESGFVIDKFPISRPNLTFSTLTVSNMSPEDSSIYLCSVKGGGELNTEAFFGQGTRLTVV.

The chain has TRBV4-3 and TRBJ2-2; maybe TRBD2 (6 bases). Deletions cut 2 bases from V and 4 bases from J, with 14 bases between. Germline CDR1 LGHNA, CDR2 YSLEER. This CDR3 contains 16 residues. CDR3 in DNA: TGCGCCAGCAGCCAACTACCGGGACTCCCCACCGGGGAGCTGTTTTTT. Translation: CASSQLPGLPTGELFF.

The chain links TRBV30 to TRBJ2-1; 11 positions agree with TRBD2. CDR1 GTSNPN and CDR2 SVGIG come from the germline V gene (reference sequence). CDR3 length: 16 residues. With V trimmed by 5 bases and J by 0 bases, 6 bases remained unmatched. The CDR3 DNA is TGTGCCTGGCTAGCGGGGGGCCTCAGCTCCTACAATGAGCAGTTCTTC. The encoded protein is CAWLAGGLSSYNEQFF. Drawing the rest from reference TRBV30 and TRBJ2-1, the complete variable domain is SQTIHQWPATLVQPVGSPLSLECTVEGTSNPNLYWYRQAAGRGLQLLFYSVGIGQISSEVPQNLSASRPQDRQFILSSKKLLLSDSGFYLCAWLAGGLSSYNEQFFGPGTRLTVL.

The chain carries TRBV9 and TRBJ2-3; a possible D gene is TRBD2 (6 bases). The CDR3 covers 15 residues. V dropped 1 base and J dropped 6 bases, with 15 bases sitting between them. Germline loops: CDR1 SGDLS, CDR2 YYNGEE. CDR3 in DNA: TGTGCCAGCAGCGTAACCCCTGGGGACTTTGATACGCAGTATTTT. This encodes CASSVTPGDFDTQYF.

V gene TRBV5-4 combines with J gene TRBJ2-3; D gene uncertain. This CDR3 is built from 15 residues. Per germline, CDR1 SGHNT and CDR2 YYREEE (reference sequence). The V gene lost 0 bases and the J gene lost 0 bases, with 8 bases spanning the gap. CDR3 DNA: TGTGCCAGCAGCTTGGCCCCGGGTAGCACAGATACGCAGTATTTT. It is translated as CASSLAPGSTDTQYF.

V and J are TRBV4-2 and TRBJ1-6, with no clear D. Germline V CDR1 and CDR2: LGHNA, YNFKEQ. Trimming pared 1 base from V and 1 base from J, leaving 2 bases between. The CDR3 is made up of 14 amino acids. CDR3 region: CASSQGSYNSPLHF. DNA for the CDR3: TGTGCCAGCAGCCAAGGATCCTATAATTCACCCCTCCACTTT.

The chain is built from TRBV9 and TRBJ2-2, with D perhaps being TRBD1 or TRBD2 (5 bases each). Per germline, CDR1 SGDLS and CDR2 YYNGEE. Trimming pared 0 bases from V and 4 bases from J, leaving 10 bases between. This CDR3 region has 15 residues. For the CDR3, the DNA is TGTGCCAGCAGCGTAGGAGGGGCGCTCACCGGGGAGCTGTTTTTT. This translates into CASSVGGALTGELFF. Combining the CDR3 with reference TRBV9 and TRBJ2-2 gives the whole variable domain DSGVTQTPKHLITATGQRVTLRCSPRSGDLSVYWYQQSLDQGLQFLIQYYNGEERAKGNILERFSAQQFPDLHSELNLSSLELGDSALYFCASSVGGALTGELFFGEGSRLTVL.

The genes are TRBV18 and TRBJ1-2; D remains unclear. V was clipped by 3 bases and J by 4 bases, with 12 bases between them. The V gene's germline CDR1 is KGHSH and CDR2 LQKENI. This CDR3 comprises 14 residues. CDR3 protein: CASSPSGLLYGYTF. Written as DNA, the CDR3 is TGTGCCAGCTCACCCTCGGGGTTGCTCTATGGCTACACCTTC.

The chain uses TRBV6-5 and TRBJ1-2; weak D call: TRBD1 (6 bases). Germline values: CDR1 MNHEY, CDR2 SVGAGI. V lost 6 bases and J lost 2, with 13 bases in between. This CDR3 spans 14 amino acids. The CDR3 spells CASRVGGSNYGYTF. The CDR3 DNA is TGTGCCAGCAGGGTAGGGGGGTCGAACTATGGCTACACCTTC.

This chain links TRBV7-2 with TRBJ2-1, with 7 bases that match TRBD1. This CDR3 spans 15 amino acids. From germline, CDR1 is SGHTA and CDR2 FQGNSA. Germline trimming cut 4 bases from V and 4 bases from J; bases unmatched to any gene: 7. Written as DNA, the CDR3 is TGTGCCAGCAGCTATGACAGGGCGTCGTACAATGAGCAGTTCTTC. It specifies CASSYDRASYNEQFF.